One sample yielded the 3 T cell receptor beta chains listed below, sequenced in a study of shared clonotypes between healthy human individuals. Some clones are missing from TCRdb's copy, which holds only in-frame ones; the method was immunoSEQ multiplex PCR. The sample lists about 640,000 clones, 72% seen once, with about 1.7% in the top ten. What was sequenced was memory CD4+ T cells sorted from blood. Noted subset: CD45RA-negative fraction. The source is a young woman in good health.

The chain couples TRBV4-2 to TRBJ2-7; TRBD1 or TRBD2 may be the D gene (5 bases each). Trimming took 1 base from V and 2 from J, leaving 9 bases between them. Germline CDR1 is LGHNA and CDR2 is YNFKEQ. The CDR3 contains 14 residues. CDR3 loop: CASSQGDEAYEQYF. In DNA form, the CDR3 reads TGTGCCAGCAGCCAAGGGGACGAAGCCTACGAGCAGTACTTC.

The rearrangement uses TRBV6-1 and TRBJ2-2; maybe TRBD1 (6 bases). The CDR3 runs to 14 residues. Per the germline V gene, CDR1 is MNHNS and CDR2 is SASEGT. Trimming removed 1 base from V and 5 bases from J, with 8 bases in between. CDR3: CASSEVGGTGELFF. The CDR3 DNA sequence: TGTGCCAGCAGTGAAGTAGGGGGTACCGGGGAGCTGTTTTTT.

The rearrangement links TRBV28 to TRBJ2-1; D might be TRBD1 or TRBD2, each matching 5 bases. V was trimmed by 8 bases and J by 8 bases, leaving 13 bases between them. This CDR3 contains 12 residues. Looked up from germline, CDR1 is MDHEN and CDR2 is SYDVKM. This chain's CDR3 is CASGGVGDEQFF. The CDR3 DNA follows: TGTGCCAGCGGGGGTGTGGGGGATGAGCAGTTCTTC.